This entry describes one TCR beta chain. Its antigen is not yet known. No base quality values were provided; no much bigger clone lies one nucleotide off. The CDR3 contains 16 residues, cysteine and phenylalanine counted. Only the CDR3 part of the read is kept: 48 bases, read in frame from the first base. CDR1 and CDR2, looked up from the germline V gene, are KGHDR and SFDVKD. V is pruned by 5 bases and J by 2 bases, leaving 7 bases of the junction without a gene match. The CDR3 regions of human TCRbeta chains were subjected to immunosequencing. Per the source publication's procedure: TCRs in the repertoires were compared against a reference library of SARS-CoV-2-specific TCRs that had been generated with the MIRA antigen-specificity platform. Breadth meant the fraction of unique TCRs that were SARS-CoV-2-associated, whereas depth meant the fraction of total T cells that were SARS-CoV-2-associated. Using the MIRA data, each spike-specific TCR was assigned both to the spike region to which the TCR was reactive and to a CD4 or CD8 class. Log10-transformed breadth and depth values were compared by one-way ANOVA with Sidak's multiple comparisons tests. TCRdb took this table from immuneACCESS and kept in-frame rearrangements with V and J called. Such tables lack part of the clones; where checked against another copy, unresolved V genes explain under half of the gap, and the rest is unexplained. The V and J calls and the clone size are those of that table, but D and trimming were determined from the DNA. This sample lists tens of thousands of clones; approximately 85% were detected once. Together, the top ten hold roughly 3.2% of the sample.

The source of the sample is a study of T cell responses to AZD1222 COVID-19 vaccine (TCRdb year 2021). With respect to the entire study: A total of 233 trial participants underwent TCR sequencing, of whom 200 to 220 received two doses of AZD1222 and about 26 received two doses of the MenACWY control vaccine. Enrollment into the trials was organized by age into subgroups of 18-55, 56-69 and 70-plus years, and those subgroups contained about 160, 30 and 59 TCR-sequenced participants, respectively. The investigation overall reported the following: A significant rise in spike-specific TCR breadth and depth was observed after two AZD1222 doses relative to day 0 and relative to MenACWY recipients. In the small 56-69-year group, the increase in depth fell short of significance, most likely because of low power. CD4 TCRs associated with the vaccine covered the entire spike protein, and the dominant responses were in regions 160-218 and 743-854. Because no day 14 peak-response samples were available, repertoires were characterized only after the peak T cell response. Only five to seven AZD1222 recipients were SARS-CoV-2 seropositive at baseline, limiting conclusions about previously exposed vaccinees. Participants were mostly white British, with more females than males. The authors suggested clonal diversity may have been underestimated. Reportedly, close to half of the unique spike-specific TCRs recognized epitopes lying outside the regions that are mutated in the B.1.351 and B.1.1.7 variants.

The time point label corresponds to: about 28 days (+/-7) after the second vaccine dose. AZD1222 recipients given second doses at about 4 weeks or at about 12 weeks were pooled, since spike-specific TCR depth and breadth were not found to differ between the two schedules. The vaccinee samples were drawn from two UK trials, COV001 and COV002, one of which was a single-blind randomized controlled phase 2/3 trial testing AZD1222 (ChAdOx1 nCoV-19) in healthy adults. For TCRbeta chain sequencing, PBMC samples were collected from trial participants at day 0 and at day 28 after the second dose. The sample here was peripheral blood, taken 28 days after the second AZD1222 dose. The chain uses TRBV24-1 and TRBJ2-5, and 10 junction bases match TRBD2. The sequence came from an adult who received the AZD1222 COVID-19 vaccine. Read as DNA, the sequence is TGTGCCACCAGTGGGACCCTAGCGGGAGTACAAGAGACCCAGTACTTC. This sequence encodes CATSGTLAGVQETQYF.